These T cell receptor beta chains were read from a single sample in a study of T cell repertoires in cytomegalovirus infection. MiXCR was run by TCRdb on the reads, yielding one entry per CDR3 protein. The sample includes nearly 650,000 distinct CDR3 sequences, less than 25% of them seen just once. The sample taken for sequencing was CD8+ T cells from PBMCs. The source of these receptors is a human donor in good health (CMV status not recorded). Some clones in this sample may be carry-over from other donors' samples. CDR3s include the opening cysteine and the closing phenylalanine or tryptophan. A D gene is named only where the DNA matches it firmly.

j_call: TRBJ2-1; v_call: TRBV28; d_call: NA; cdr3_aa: CASSFEDWDRENEQFF
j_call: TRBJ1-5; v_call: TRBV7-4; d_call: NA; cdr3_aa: CATNDLESNQPQHF
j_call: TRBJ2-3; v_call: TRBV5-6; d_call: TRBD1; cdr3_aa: CASSQRETTGIPDTQYF
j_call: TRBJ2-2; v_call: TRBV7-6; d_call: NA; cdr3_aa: CASSLGVGVATGELFF
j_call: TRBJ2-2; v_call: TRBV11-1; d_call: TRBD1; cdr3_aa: CASSVDRGETGELFF
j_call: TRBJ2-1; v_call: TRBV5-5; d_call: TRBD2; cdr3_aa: CASSLDGSRGTYNEQFF
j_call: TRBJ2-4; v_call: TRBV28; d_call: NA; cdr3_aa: CASRNPKNIQYF
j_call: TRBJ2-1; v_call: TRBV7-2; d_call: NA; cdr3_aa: CASSFRVHPLNEQFF
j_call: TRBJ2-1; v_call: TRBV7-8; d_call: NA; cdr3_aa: CASSLARQNEQFF
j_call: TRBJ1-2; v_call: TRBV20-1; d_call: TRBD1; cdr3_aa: CSAHGVEQGVHTYGYTF
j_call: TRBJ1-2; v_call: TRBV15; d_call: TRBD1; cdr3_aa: CATQGTDGYTF
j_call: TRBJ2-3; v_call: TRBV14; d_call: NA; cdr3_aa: CASSHRPMVDTQYF
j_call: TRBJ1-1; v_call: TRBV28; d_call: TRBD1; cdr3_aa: CASSLSGTGGTEAFF
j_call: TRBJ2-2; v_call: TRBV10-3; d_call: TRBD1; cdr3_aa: CAINDRARDTGELFF
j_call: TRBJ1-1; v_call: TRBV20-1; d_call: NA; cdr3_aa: CSAIGAIGRRTEAFF
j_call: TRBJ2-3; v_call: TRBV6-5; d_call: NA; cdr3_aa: CASSYFGTRTDTQYF
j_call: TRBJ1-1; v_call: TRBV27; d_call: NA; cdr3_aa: CASSRGRAPEAFF
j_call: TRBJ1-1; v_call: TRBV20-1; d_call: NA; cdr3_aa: CSARDRGGLSMNTEAFF
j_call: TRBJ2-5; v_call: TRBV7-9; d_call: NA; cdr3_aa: CASSNTGRRYQETQYF
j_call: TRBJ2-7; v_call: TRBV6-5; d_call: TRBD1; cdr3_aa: CASSYVPPGQGMYEQYF
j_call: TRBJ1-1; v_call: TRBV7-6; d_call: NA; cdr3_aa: CASSSNSYTEAFF
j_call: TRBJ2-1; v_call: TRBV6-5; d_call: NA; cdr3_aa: CASRPGTRQLEQFF
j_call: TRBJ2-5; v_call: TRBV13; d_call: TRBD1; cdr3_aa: CASSLGQGEETQYF
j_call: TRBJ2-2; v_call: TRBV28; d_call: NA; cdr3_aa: CASSSYPGSTGELFF
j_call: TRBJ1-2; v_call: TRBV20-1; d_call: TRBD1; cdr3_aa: CSARARQGPYGYTF
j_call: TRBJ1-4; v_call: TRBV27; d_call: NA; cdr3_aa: CASSRATNEKLFF
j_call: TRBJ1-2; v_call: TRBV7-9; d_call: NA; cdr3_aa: CASSLAFPGGYTF
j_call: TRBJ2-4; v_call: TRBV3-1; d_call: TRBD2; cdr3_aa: CASSPGGLAGIFLNIQYF
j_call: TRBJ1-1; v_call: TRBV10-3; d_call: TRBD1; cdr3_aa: CATRQGSNTEAFF
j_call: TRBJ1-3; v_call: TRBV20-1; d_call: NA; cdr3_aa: CSARKSGGNTIYF
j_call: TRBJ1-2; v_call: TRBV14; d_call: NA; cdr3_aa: CASSITGTYGYTF
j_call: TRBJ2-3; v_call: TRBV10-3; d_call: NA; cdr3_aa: CAIRTTDTYTDTQYF
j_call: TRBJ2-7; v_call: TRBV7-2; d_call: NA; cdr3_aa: CASSRTTYEQYF
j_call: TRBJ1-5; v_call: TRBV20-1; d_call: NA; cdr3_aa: CSARDRVSNQPQHF
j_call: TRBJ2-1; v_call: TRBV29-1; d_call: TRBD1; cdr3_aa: CSVEDLRDSNNEQFF
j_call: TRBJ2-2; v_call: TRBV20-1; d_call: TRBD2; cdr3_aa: CSAGLAGGPGTGELFF
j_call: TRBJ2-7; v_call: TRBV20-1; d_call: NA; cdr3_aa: CSARELTTEQYF
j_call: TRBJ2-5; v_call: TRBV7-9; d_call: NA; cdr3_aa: CASSLGRRRETQYF
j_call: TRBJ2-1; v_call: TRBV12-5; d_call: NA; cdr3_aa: CASQGRKSSYNEQFF
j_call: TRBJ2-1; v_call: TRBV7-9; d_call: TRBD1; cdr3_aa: CASSPDRGHEQFF
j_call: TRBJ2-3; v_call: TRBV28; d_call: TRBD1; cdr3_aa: CASSLTGQGPDTQYF
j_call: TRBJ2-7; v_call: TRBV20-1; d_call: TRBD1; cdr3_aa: CSATTGGQGYEQYF
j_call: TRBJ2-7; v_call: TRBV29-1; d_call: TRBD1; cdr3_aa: CSGRRGYEQYF
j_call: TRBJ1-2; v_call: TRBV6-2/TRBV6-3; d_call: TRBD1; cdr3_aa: CASSSRTGYGYTF
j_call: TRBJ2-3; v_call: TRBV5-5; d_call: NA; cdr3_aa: CASSLGWERGSDTQYF
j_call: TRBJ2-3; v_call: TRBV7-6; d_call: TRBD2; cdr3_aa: CASSSSGGTDTQYF
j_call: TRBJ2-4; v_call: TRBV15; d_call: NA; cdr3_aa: CATSRSLAKNIQYF